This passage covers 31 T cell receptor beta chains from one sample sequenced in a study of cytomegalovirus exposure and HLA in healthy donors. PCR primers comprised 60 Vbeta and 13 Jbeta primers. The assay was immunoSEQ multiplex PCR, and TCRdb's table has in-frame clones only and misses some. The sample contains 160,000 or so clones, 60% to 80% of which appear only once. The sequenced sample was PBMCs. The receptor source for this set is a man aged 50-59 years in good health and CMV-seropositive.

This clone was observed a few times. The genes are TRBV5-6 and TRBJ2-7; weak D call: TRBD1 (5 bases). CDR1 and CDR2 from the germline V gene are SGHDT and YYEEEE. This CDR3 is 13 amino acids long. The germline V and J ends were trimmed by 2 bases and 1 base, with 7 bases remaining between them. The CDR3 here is CASSFPGSYEQYF. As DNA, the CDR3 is TGTGCCAGCAGCTTCCCAGGGTCCTACGAGCAGTACTTC. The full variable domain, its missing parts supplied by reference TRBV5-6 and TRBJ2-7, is DAGVTQSPTHLIKTRGQQVTLRCSPKSGHDTVSWYQQALGQGPQFIFQYYEEEERQRGNFPDRFSGHQFPNYSSELNVNALLLGDSALYLCASSFPGSYEQYFGPGTRLTVT.

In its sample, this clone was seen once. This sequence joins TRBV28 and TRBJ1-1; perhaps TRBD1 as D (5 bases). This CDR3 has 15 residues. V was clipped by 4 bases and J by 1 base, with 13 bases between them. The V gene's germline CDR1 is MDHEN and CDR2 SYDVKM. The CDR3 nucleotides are TGTGCCAGCAGTTCCCCGGACACCCCGAACACTGAAGCTTTCTTT. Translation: CASSSPDTPNTEAFF.

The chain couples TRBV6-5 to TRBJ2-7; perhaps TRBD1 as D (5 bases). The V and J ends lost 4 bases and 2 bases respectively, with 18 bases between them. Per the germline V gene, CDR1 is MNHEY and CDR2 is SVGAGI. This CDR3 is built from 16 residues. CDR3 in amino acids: CASSFPTPDKAYEQYF. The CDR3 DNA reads TGTGCCAGCAGTTTCCCAACCCCGGACAAAGCCTACGAGCAGTACTTC.

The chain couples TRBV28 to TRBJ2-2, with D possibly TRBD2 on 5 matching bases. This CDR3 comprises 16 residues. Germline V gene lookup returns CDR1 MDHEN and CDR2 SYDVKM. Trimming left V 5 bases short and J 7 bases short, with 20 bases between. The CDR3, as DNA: TGTGCCAGCAGTCTCCCCGGACTGACCCGGGGCGGGGAGCTGTTTTTT. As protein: CASSLPGLTRGGELFF.

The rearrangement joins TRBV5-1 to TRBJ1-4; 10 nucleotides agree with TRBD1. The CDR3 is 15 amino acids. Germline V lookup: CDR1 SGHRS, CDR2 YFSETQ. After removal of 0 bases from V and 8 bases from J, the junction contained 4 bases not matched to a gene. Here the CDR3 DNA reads TGCGCCAGCAGCTTGGCCGGGACAGGGGAAGAAAAACTGTTTTTT. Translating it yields CASSLAGTGEEKLFF.

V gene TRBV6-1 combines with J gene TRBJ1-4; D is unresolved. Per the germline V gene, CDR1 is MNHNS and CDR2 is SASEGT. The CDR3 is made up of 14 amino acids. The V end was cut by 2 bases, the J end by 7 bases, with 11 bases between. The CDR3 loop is CASSERSSGEKLFF. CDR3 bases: TGTGCCAGCAGTGAAAGGTCGAGCGGTGAAAAACTGTTTTTT.

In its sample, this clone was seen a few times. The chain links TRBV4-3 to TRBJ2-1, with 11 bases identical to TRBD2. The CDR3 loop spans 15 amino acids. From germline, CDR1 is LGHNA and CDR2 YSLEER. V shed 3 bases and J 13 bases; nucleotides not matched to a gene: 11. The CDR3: CASSHLGLAGGPQFF. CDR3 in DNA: TGCGCCAGCAGCCATCTCGGACTAGCGGGCGGACCCCAGTTCTTC.

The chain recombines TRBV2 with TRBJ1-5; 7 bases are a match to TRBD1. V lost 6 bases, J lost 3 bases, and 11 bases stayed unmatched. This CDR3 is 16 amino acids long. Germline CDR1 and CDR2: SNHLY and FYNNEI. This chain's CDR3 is CASSGRYTGDNQPQHF. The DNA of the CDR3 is TGTGCCAGCAGCGGTCGATATACAGGGGACAATCAGCCCCAGCATTTT.

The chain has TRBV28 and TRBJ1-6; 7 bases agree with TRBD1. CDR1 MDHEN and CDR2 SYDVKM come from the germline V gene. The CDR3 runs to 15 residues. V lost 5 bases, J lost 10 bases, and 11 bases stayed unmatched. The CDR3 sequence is CASSRQGNAYSPLHF. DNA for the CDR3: TGTGCCAGCAGTCGACAGGGAAACGCTTACTCACCCCTCCACTTT.

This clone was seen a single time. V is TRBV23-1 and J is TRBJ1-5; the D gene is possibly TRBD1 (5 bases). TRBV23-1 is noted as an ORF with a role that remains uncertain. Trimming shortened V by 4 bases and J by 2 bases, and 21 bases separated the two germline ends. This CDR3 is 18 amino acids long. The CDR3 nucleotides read TGCGCCAGCAGTCGGCAGGGCGGAGGGTTTTGCCGCAATCAGCCCCAGCATTTT. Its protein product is CASSRQGGGFCRNQPQHF.

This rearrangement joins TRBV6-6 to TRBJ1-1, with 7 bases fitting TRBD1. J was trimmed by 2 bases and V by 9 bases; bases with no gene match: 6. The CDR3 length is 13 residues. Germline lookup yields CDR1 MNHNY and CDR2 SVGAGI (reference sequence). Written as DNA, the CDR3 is TGTGCCAGTACGAGACAGGGTAACACTGAAGCTTTCTTT. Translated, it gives CASTRQGNTEAFF.

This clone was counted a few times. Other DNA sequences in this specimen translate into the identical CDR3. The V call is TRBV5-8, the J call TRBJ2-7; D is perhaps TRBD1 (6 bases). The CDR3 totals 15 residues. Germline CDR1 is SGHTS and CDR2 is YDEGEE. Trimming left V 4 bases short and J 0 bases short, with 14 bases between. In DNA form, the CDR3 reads TGTGCCAGCAGCCCGAGGGGGATGAGCTCCTACGAGCAGTACTTC. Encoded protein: CASSPRGMSSYEQYF.

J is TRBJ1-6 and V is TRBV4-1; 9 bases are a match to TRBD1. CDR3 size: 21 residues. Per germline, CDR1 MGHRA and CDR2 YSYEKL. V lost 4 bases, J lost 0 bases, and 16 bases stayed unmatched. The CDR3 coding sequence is TGCGCCAGCAGCCTCCGGGACAGGGATACCCTCTCGAGCTCCTATAATTCACCCCTCCACTTT. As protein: CASSLRDRDTLSSSYNSPLHF.

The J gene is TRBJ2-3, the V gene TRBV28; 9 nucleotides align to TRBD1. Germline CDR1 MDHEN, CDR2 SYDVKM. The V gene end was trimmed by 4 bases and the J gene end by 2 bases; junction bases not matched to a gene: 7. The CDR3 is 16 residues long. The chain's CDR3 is CASSSHRGRPTDTQYF. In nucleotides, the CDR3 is TGTGCCAGCAGTTCACACAGGGGGCGACCCACAGATACGCAGTATTTT.

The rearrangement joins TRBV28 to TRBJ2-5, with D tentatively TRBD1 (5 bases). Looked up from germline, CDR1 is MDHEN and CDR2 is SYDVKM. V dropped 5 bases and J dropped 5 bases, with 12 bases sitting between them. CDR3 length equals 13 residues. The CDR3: CASSRPGRETQYF. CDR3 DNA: TGTGCCAGCAGTCGTCCAGGGCGGGAGACCCAGTACTTC.

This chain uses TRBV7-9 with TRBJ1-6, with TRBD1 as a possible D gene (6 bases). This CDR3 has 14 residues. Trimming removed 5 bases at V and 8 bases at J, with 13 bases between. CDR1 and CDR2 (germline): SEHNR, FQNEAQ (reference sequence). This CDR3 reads CASSRTVLYSPLHF. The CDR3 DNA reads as TGTGCCAGCAGCCGGACAGTGCTCTATTCACCCCTCCACTTT.

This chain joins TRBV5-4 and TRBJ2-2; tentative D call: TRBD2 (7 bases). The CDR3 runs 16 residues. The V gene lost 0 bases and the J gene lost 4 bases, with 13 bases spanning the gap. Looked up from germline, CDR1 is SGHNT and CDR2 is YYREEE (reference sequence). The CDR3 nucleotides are TGTGCCAGCAGCTTGGTGGGGGGGGCGAGCACCGGGGAGCTGTTTTTT. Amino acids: CASSLVGGASTGELFF.

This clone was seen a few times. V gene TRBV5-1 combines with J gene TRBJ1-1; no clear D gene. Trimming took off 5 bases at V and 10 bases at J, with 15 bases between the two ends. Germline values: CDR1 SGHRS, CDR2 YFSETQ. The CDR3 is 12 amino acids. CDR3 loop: CASSLGRSGAFF. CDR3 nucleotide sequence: TGCGCCAGCAGTCTAGGGCGCAGCGGAGCTTTCTTT.

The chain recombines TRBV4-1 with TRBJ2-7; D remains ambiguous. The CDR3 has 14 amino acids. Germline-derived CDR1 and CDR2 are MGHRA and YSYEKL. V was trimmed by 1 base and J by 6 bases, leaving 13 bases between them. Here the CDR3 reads CASSQGLGVTEQYF. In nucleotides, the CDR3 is TGCGCCAGCAGCCAAGGTCTCGGAGTTACCGAGCAGTACTTC.

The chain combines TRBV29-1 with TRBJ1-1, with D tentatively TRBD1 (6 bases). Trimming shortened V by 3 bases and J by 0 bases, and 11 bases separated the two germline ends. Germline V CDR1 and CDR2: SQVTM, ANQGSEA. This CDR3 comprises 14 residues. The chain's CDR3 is CSVDTGRMNTEAFF. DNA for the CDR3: TGCAGCGTTGACACAGGGCGGATGAACACTGAAGCTTTCTTT.

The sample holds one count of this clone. The DNA of the CDR3 is TGTGCCAGCAGCCACGATAATCCGGGACAGTTAAGCACTGAAGCTTTCTTT. It yields the protein CASSHDNPGQLSTEAFF. V is TRBV4-2 and J is TRBJ1-1, with 7 bases lining up with TRBD1. Trimming at V came to 3 bases and at J to 4 bases, leaving 14 bases not matched to a gene. The CDR3 runs 17 residues. Germline CDR1 reads LGHNA; CDR2 reads YNFKEQ.

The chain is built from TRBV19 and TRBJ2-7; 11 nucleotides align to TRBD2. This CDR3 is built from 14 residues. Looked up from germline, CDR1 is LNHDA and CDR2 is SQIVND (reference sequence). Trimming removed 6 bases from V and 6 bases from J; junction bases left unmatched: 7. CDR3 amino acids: CASRLAGAPGEQYF. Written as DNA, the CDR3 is TGTGCCAGTAGACTAGCGGGGGCCCCCGGCGAGCAGTACTTC.

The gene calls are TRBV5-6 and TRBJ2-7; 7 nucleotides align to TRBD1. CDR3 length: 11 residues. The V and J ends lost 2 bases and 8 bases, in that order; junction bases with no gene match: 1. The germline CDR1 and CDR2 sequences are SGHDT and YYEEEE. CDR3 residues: CASSLQGKQYF. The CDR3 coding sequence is TGTGCCAGCAGCTTACAGGGGAAGCAGTACTTC.

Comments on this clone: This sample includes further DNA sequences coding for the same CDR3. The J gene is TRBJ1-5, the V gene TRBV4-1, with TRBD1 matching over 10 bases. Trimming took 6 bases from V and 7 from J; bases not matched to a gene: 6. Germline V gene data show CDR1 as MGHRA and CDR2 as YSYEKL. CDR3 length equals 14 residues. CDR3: CASSRQGAGQPQHF. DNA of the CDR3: TGCGCCAGCAGTCGACAGGGGGCTGGCCAGCCCCAGCATTTT.

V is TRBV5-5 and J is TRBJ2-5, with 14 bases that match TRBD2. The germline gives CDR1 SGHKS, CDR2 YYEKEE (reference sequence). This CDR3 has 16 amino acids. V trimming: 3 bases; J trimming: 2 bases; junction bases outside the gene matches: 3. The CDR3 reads CASSSRTSGGQETQYF. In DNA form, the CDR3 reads TGTGCCAGCAGCTCGAGGACTAGCGGGGGGCAAGAGACCCAGTACTTC. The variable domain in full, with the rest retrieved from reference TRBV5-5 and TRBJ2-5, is DAGVTQSPTHLIKTRGQQVTLRCSPISGHKSVSWYQQVLGQGPQFIFQYYEKEERGRGNFPDRFSARQFPNYSSELNVNALLLGDSALYLCASSSRTSGGQETQYFGPGTRLLVL.

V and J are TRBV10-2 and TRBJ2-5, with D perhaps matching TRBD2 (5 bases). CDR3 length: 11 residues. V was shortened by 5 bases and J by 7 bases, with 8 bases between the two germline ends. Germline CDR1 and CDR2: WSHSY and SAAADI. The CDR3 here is CASSSRGTQYF. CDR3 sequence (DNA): TGCGCCAGCAGTTCTCGGGGGACCCAGTACTTC.

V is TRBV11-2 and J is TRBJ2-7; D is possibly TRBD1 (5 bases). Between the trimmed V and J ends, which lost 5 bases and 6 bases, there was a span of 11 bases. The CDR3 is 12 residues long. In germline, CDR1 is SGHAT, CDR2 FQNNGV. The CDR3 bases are TGTGCCAGCAGCCAATCCAGGGTCGAGCAGTACTTC. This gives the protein CASSQSRVEQYF.

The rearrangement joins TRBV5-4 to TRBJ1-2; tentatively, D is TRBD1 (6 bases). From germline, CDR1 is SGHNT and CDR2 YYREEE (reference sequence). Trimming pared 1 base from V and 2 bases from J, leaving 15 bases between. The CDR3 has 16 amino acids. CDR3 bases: TGTGCCAGCAGCTTGAACGTGGGGGGGCTGAACTATGGCTACACCTTC. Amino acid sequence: CASSLNVGGLNYGYTF.

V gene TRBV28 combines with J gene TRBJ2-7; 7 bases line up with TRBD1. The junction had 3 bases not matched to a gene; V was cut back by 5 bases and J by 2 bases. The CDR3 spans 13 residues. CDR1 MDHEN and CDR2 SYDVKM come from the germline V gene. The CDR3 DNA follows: TGTGCCAGCAGTCTCACAGGGGCCTACGAGCAGTACTTC. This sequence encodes CASSLTGAYEQYF.

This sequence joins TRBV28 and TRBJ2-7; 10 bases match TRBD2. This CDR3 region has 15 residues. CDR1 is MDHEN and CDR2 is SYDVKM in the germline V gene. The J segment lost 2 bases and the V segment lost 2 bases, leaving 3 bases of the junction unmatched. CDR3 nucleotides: TGTGCCAGCAGTTTACCCCTAGCGGGGGCCTACGAGCAGTACTTC. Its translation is CASSLPLAGAYEQYF.

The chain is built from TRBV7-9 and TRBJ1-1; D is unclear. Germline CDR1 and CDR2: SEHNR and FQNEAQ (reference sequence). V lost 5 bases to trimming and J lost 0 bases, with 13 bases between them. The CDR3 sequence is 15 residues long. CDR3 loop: CASSLVGRMNTEAFF. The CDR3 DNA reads TGTGCCAGCAGCCTAGTGGGGAGGATGAACACTGAAGCTTTCTTT. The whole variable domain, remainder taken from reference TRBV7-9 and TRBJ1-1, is DTGVSQNPRHKITKRGQNVTFRCDPISEHNRLYWYRQTLGQGPEFLTYFQNEAQLEKSRLLSDRFSAERPKGSFSTLEIQRTEQGDSAMYLCASSLVGRMNTEAFFGQGTRLTVV.